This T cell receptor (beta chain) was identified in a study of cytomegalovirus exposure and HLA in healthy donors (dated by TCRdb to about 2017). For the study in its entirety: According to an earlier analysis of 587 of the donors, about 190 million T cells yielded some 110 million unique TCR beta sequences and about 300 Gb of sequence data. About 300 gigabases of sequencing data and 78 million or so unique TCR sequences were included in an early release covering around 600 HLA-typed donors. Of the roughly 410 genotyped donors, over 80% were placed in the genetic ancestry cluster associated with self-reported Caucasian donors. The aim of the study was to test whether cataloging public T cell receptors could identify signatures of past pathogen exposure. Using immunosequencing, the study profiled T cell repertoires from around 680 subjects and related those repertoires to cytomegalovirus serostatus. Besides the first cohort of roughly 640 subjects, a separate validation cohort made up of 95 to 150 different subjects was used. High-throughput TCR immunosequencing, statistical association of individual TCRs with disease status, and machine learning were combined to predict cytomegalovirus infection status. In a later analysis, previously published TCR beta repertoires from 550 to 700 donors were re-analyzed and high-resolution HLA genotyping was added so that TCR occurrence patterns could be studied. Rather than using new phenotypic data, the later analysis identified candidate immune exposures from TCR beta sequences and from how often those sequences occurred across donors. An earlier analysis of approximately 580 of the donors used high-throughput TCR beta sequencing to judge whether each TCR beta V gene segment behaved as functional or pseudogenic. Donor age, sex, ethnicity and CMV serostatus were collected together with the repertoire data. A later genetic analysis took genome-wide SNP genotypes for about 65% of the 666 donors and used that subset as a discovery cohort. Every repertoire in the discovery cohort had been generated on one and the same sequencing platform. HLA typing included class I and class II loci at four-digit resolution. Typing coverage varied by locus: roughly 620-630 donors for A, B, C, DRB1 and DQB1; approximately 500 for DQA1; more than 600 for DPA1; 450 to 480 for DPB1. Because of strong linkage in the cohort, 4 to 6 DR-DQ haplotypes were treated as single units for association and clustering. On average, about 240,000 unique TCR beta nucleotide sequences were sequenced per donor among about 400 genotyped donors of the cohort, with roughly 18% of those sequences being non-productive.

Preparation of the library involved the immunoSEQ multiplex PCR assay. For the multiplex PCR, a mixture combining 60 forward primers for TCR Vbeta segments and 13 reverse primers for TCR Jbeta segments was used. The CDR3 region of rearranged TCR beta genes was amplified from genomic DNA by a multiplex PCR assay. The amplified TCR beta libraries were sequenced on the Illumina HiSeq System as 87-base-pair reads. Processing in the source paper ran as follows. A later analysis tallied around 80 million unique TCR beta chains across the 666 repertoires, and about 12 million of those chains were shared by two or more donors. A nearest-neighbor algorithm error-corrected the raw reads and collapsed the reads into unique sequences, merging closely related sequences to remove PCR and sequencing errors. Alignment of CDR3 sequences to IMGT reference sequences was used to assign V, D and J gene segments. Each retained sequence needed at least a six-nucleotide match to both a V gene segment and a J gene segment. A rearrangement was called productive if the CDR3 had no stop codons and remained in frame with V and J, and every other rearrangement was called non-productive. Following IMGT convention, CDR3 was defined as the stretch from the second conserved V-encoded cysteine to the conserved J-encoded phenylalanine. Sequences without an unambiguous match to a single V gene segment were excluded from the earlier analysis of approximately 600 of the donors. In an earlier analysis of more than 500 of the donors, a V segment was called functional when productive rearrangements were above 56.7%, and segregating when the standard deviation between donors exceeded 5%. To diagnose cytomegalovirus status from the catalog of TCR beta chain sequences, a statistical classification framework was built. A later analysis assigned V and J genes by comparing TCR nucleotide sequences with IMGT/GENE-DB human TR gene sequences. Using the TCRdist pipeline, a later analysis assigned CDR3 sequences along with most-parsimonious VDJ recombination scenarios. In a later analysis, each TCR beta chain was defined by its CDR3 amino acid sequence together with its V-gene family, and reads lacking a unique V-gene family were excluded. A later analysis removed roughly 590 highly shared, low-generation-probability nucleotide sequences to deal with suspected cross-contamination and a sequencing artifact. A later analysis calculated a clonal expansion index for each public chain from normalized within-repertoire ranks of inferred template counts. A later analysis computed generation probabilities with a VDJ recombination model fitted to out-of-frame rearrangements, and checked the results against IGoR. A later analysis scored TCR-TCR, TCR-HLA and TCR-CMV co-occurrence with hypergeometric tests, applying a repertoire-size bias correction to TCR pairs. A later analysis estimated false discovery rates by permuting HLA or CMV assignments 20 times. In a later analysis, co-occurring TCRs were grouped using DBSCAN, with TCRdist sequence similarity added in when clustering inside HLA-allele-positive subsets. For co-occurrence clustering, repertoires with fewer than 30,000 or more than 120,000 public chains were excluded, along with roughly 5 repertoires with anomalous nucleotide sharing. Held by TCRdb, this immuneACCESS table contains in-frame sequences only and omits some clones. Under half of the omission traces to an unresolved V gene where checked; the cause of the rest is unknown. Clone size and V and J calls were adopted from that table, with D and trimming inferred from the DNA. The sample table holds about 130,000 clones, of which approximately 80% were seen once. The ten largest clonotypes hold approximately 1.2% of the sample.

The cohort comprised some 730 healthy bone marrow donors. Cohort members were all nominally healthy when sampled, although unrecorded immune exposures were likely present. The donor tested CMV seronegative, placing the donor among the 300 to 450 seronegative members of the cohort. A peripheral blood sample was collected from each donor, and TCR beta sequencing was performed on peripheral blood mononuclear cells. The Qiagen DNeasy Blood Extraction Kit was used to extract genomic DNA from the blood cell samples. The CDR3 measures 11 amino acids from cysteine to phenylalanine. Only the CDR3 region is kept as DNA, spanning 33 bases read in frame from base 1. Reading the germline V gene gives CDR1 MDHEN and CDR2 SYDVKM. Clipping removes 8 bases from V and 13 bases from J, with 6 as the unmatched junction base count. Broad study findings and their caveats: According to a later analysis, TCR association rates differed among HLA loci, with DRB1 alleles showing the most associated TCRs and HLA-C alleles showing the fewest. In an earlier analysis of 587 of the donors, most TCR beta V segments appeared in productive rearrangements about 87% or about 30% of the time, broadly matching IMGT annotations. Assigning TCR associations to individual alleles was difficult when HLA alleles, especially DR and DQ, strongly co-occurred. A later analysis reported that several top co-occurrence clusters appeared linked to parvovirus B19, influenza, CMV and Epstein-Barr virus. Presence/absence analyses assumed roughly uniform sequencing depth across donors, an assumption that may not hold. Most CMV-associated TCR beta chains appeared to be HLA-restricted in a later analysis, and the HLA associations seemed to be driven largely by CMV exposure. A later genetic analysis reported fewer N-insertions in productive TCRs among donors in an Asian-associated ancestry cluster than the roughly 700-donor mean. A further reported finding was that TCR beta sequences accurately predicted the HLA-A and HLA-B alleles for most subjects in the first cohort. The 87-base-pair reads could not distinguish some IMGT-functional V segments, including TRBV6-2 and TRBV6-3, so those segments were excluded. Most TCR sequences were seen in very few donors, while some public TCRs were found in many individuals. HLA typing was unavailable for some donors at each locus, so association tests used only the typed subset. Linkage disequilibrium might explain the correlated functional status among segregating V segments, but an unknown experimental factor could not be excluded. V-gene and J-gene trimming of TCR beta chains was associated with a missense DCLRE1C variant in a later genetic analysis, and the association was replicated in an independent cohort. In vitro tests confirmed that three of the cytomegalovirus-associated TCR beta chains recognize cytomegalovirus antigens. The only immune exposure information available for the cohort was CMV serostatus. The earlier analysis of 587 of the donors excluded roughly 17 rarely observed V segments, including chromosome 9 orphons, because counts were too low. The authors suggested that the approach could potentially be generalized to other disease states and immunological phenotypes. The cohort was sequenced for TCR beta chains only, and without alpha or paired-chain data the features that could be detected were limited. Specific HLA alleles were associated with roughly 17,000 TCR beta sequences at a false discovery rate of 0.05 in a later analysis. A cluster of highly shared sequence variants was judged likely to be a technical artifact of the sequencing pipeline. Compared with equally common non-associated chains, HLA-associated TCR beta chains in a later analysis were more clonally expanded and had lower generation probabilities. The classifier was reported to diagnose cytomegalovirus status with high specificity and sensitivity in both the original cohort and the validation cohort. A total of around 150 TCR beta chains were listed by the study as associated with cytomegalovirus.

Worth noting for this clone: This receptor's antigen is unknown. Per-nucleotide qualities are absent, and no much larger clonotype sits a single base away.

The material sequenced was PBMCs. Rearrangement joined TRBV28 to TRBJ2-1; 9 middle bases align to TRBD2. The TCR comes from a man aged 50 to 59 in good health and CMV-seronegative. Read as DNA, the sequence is TGTGCCAGCGAAGCGGGAGGACCCCAGTTCTTC. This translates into CASEAGGPQFF.